A selection of T cell receptor beta chains follows, all from one sample in a study of T-cell reconstitution after alpha-beta-depleted transplantation in children. Using its own MiXCR run on the PCR reads, TCRdb lists one record per CDR3 protein. In the table there are 75,000 to 90,000 distinct CDR3 sequences, about 14% of which are singletons. Here the sequenced sample was PBMCs, mostly from graft donor cells, taken 180 days after TCRalphabeta/CD19-depleted stem cell transplant. All receptors derive from a male patient aged 2 to 9 who had a stem cell transplant for acute lymphoblastic leukemia, so the T cells may come from the graft donor. Both conserved end residues are part of each CDR3. A D gene is named only where the DNA matches it firmly. Clone size, where shown, is once, few, many, or a class for clones that have expanded.

>few|TRBV29-1|TRBD1|TRBJ2-5
CSVTPGQGYQETQYF
TGCAGCGTTACCCCGGGACAGGGATACCAAGAGACCCAGTACTTC
>many|TRBV9|TRBD2|TRBJ2-5
CASSLAGGPGETQYF
TGTGCCAGCAGCCTAGCGGGAGGGCCGGGAGAGACCCAGTACTTC
>NA|TRBV5-1|NA|TRBJ2-5
CASSLVAGVRETQYF
TGCGCCAGCAGCTTGGTTGCAGGGGTACGAGAGACCCAGTACTTC
>NA|TRBV29-1|NA|TRBJ2-3
CSVEEQSTDTQYF
TGCAGCGTTGAGGAACAGTCGACAGATACGCAGTATTTT
>NA|TRBV27|NA|TRBJ2-1
CASSSGLSYNEQFF
TGTGCCAGCAGTAGCGGCCTCTCCTACAATGAGCAGTTCTTC
>NA|TRBV7-9|TRBD1|TRBJ1-6
CASSLSDREGSPLHF
TGTGCCAGCAGCTTAAGCGACAGGGAAGGGTCACCCCTCCACTTT
>NA|TRBV28|NA|TRBJ1-2
CASSLGRANYGYTF
TGTGCCAGCAGTTTGGGGAGAGCTAACTATGGCTACACCTTC
>many|TRBV29-1|NA|TRBJ2-1
CSVDRAREQFF
TGCAGCGTTGATAGAGCTAGGGAGCAGTTCTTC
>NA|TRBV28|NA|TRBJ1-2
CASSLPGIYGYTF
TGTGCCAGCAGCCTTCCGGGGATTTATGGCTACACCTTC
>medium-sized|TRBV7-6|TRBD1|TRBJ1-6
CASSHIDRGTSPLHF
TGTGCCAGCAGCCACATAGACAGGGGAACTTCACCCCTCCACTTT
>NA|TRBV30|NA|TRBJ2-7
CAWSQDRQYF
TGTGCCTGGAGTCAGGACAGGCAGTACTTC
>NA|TRBV10-3|NA|TRBJ2-2
CAISGKPLNTGELFF
TGTGCCATCAGTGGCAAACCTTTGAACACCGGGGAGCTGTTTTTT
>NA|TRBV30|TRBD2|TRBJ2-1
CACWTSGRAWEQFF
TGTGCCTGCTGGACTAGCGGGAGGGCCTGGGAGCAGTTCTTC
>NA|TRBV4-2|TRBD1|TRBJ2-3
CASSQVGDRVDTQYF
TGTGCCAGCAGCCAAGTTGGGGACAGGGTAGATACGCAGTATTTT
>NA|TRBV18|NA|TRBJ1-2
CASSPWGREYGYTF
TGTGCCAGCTCACCTTGGGGCAGGGAGTACGGCTACACCTTC
>NA|TRBV28|NA|TRBJ2-6
CASRKSGSGANVLTF
TGTGCCAGCCGGAAGTCAGGATCTGGGGCCAACGTCCTGACTTTC
>few|TRBV7-2|TRBD2|TRBJ2-1
CASSLHPASGRINEQFF
TGTGCCAGCAGCCTCCACCCTGCTAGCGGGAGGATAAATGAGCAGTTCTTC
>NA|TRBV7-6|TRBD2|TRBJ2-7
CASSSGTSGLYEQYF
TGTGCCAGCAGCTCTGGGACTAGCGGGCTCTACGAGCAGTACTTC
>NA|TRBV10-3|NA|TRBJ1-1
CAIRVTGSDTEAFF
TGTGCCATCAGGGTGACAGGCTCAGACACTGAAGCTTTCTTT
>NA|TRBV9|NA|TRBJ1-2
CASSVGDRAGYYGYTF
TGTGCCAGCAGCGTAGGGGATAGGGCGGGGTACTATGGCTACACCTTC
>NA|TRBV27|NA|TRBJ2-3
CASSLRAGRADTQYF
TGTGCCAGCAGTTTAAGGGCAGGGCGGGCAGATACGCAGTATTTT
>few|TRBV9|NA|TRBJ1-5
CASSAGGKGNQPQHF
TGTGCCAGCAGCGCCGGGGGTAAGGGGAATCAGCCCCAGCATTTT
>medium-sized|TRBV5-6|TRBD1|TRBJ2-3
CASSLRTGIDTDTQYF
TGTGCCAGCAGCTTGCGGACAGGCATTGACACAGATACGCAGTATTTT
>few|TRBV28|NA|TRBJ1-3
CASSPPGVGNTIYF
TGTGCCAGCAGTCCCCCAGGGGTTGGAAACACCATATATTTT
>many|TRBV12-3/TRBV12-4|TRBD2|TRBJ2-2
CASSPLAGGGTGELFF
TGTGCCAGCAGTCCACTAGCGGGGGGCGGGACCGGGGAGCTGTTTTTT
>few|TRBV7-2|TRBD2|TRBJ2-3
CASSISGGLFSTDTQYF
TGTGCCAGCAGCATTAGCGGGGGCTTATTTAGCACAGATACGCAGTATTTT
>few|TRBV29-1|TRBD1|TRBJ1-2
CSVEDLGQVYGYTF
TGCAGCGTTGAAGATCTGGGACAGGTCTATGGCTACACCTTC
>NA|TRBV6-2/TRBV6-3|TRBD2|TRBJ2-7
CASSSYSGSYYEQYF
TGTGCCAGCAGCTCCTATAGCGGGAGTTACTACGAGCAGTACTTC
>NA|TRBV7-6|TRBD2|TRBJ2-7
CASSLVGGNPYEQYF
TGTGCCAGCAGCTTAGTGGGGGGGAACCCCTACGAGCAGTACTTC
>NA|TRBV5-1|TRBD1|TRBJ2-5
CASSLGLDRASQYF
TGCGCCAGCAGCTTGGGGCTCGACAGGGCGTCCCAGTACTTC
>NA|TRBV7-2|TRBD1|TRBJ2-5
CASSSDRAETQYF
TGTGCCAGCAGCTCAGACAGGGCAGAGACCCAGTACTTC
>NA|TRBV12-3/TRBV12-4|NA|TRBJ2-7
CASSYGRLPYF
TGTGCCAGCAGCTACGGACGGCTTCCGTACTTC
>many|TRBV29-1|TRBD2|TRBJ2-5
CAGTRGETQYF
TGCGCCGGGACTAGAGGGGAGACCCAGTACTTC
>NA|TRBV12-3/TRBV12-4|TRBD2|TRBJ2-2
CASNGLAGANTGELFF
TGTGCCAGCAACGGACTAGCGGGGGCGAACACCGGGGAGCTGTTTTTT
>few|TRBV6-2/TRBV6-3|TRBD2|TRBJ2-1
CASSSRGRAGQFF
TGTGCCAGCAGTTCTCGCGGGAGGGCGGGGCAGTTCTTC
>few|TRBV5-1|TRBD1|TRBJ1-2
CASSFPGTVGNGYTF
TGCGCCAGCAGCTTTCCCGGGACAGTGGGGAATGGCTACACCTTC
>NA|TRBV9|TRBD1|TRBJ2-7
CASSATGTGVTYEQYF
TGTGCCAGCAGCGCCACCGGGACAGGGGTTACCTACGAGCAGTACTTC
>many|TRBV20-1|NA|TRBJ1-2
CSARQSNYGYTF
TGCAGTGCTAGACAGTCTAACTATGGCTACACCTTC
>few|TRBV7-9|TRBD1|TRBJ2-5
CASSPRGNGETQYF
TGTGCCAGCAGCCCCAGGGGGAATGGAGAGACCCAGTACTTC
>NA|TRBV15|TRBD1|TRBJ2-7
CATSRAGTGSHEQYF
TGTGCCACCAGCAGAGCTGGGACAGGGTCCCACGAGCAGTACTTC
>NA|TRBV19|TRBD2|TRBJ2-1
CASSTSGSNEQFF
TGTGCCAGTAGTACCAGCGGGAGTAATGAGCAGTTCTTC
>NA|TRBV6-2/TRBV6-3|NA|TRBJ2-3
CASSHMYTQYF
TGTGCCAGCAGCCACATGTATACGCAGTATTTT
>NA|TRBV10-2|NA|TRBJ2-3
CASSDWAAVDNTQYF
TGCGCCAGCAGTGATTGGGCTGCCGTGGATAATACGCAGTATTTT
>NA|TRBV7-9|NA|TRBJ2-1
CASEDTHYNEQFF
TGTGCCAGCGAGGACACCCACTACAATGAGCAGTTCTTC
>NA|TRBV7-2|TRBD1|TRBJ2-7
CASRTGNNEQYF
TGTGCCAGCAGGACAGGGAATAACGAGCAGTACTTC
>few|TRBV20-1|NA|TRBJ2-7
CSAGPVGYDEQYF
TGCAGTGCTGGACCCGTCGGCTACGACGAGCAGTACTTC
>many|TRBV28|NA|TRBJ1-2
CASSLWVRGYGYTF
TGTGCCAGCAGTTTATGGGTCCGGGGGTATGGCTACACCTTC
>few|TRBV28|NA|TRBJ1-1
CASSPWGDGSEAEAFF
TGTGCCAGCAGCCCTTGGGGGGACGGTTCGGAGGCTGAAGCTTTCTTT